The clone carrying this TCR beta chain has only a few counts. Its specificity is unknown. This record belongs to a study of beta chain features in type 1 diabetes. Study as a whole: All samples yielded roughly 100,000,000 examined sorted cells. The study, taken as a whole, reports: There were fewer insertions and more deletions at the VDJ junctions of type 1 diabetes patients.

The germline gives CDR1 LNHNV, CDR2 YYDKDF (reference sequence). The trim removed 0 bases at V and 7 bases at J, leaving 4 bases unmatched. The CDR3 totals 14 residues. Expressed TCRB transcripts were sequenced because the isolated RNA had all been reverse transcribed beforehand. Using immunoSEQ multiplex PCR, the repertoire was profiled, and TCRdb retains in-frame clones only, with some absent. The table lists about 930,000 clones, roughly 15% of them singletons. The chain uses TRBV15 and TRBJ2-7, with TRBD2 matching over 9 bases. This clonotype was obtained from a woman aged 18-35 years in good health. Sequenced input: naive CD4+ T cells from blood. CDR3 amino acids: CATSREGLAREQYF. The CDR3 region has the DNA TGTGCCACCAGCAGAGAAGGACTAGCGAGGGAGCAGTACTTC.